The clone carrying this T cell receptor beta chain was seen ten or more times. Its target is not known. The sample comes from a study of T cell repertoires in cytomegalovirus infection. As for the study in general: CMV infection together with matching HLA type was indicated by public TCR beta signatures.

Points from the study as a whole: The cumulative frequency of public TCR beta families identified carriers of CMV plus the relevant HLA. HLA-C-restricted, CMV-specific TCR beta clonotypes were dominant ex vivo.

TCRdb called the reads again in MiXCR, with one record for every CDR3 protein. The sample has 490,000 or so distinct CDR3 sequences, 11% seen once. The germline V gene encodes CDR1 SGHTA and CDR2 FQGNSA. This CDR3 has 16 residues. Unmatched junction bases numbered 15, after V lost 5 bases and J lost 7 bases. The V gene is TRBV7-2, the J gene TRBJ1-2; 8 bases map to TRBD1. Sequencing input: PBMCs. The origin of this receptor is a human donor in good health (CMV status not recorded). Some clones in this sample may be carry-over from other donors' samples. CDR3 coding DNA: TGTGCCAGCAGCCTCTTAACTTCAGGGGGCGCGTTTGGCTACACCTTC. Its translation is CASSLLTSGGAFGYTF.